The entry below describes one TCR beta chain. The antigen is not known. This entry belongs to a study of PD-1 blockade in classical Hodgkin lymphoma. Study results and caveats: It was CD4+ TCR diversity, not CD8+, that rose significantly by C4D1. According to reports, newly diagnosed patients had lower baseline TCR diversity than healthy donors, and relapsed/refractory patients had lower baseline TCR diversity still.

Measured with immunoSEQ multiplex PCR; TCRdb has only the in-frame clones, and not every one. Among tens of thousands of clones listed, over 60% were seen once. Every patient was affected by relapse after autologous stem cell transplantation, while exposure to brentuximab vedotin was not uniform. V lost 0 bases and J 3 bases, leaving 20 bases between the germline ends. Germline V gene data show CDR1 as SGHNT and CDR2 as YENEEA. The CDR3 has 18 amino acids. This chain links TRBV11-3 with TRBJ1-1, with TRBD1 as a possible D gene (5 bases). The sequences come from peripheral blood mononuclear cells (PBMCs), collected before the second cycle of nivolumab. The receptor was derived from a human donor with classical Hodgkin lymphoma. CDR3 loop: CASSLDLRGEGLDTEAFF. The CDR3 DNA follows: TGTGCCAGCAGCTTAGATCTTAGGGGTGAGGGCCTGGACACTGAAGCTTTCTTT.